The 14 T cell receptor beta chains reported below all come from one sample, sequenced in a study of glioma-infiltrating T cells after dendritic cell vaccination. This sample's time point: after dendritic cell vaccination, including at tumor progression/relapse. Sequenced by immunoSEQ multiplex PCR; TCRdb stores in-frame clones only, minus some. This sample carries about 63,000 clones, 85% of them seen once, and the ten largest clones take around 8.5%. The input for sequencing was blood, taken after dendritic cell vaccination. These TCRs come from a human donor with glioblastoma.

V and J are TRBV28 and TRBJ2-2; 9 bases align to TRBD1. J lost 6 bases, V lost 6 bases, and 8 bases had no gene match. CDR1 is MDHEN and CDR2 is SYDVKM in the germline V gene. The CDR3 covers 15 residues. CDR3 bases: TGTGCCAGCAGCCTGGACAGGGGTCTATCCGGGGAGCTGTTTTTT. Its translation: CASSLDRGLSGELFF.

This rearrangement joins TRBV11-3 to TRBJ2-7; D might be TRBD2 (5 bases). Trimming pared 10 bases from V and 2 bases from J, leaving 12 bases between. The CDR3 covers 12 residues. Germline CDR1 is SGHNT and CDR2 is YENEEA. The CDR3 region is CATSGRPYEQYF. The CDR3 DNA sequence: TGTGCCACATCGGGAAGGCCCTACGAGCAGTACTTC.

The chain combines TRBV5-4 with TRBJ2-1, with 8 bases lining up with TRBD2. The junction had 9 bases not matched to a gene; V was cut back by 0 bases and J by 4 bases. Germline V CDR1 and CDR2: SGHNT, YYREEE (reference sequence). This CDR3 is built from 17 residues. CDR3 region: CASSLGRGGGQYNEQFF. DNA for the CDR3: TGTGCCAGCAGCTTGGGACGGGGGGGAGGACAATACAATGAGCAGTTCTTC.

This clone came up once. The chain is built from TRBV6-1 and TRBJ2-5; 13 bases fit TRBD2. The trim removed 4 bases at V and 4 bases at J, leaving 3 bases unmatched. Germline V gene lookup returns CDR1 MNHNS and CDR2 SASEGT. The CDR3 sequence is 15 residues long. DNA for the CDR3: TGTGCCAGCAGTGGTACTAGCGGGGGGGCAGAGACCCAGTACTTC. It codes for CASSGTSGGAETQYF.

The chain combines TRBV6-6 with TRBJ2-7; 10 bases are shared with TRBD1. The CDR3 covers 16 residues. The ends lost 9 bases at V and 1 base at J; junction bases unmatched: 12. Germline-derived CDR1 and CDR2 are MNHNY and SVGAGI (reference sequence). CDR3: CASRHRTGGKSYEQYF. CDR3 nucleotide sequence: TGTGCCAGTAGACATCGGACAGGGGGAAAGTCCTACGAGCAGTACTTC.

The CDR3 spells CSVEVLGQGRANYGYTF. The CDR3 DNA reads TGCAGCGTTGAAGTCTTGGGACAGGGAAGAGCTAACTATGGCTACACCTTC. The V and J genes are TRBV29-1 and TRBJ1-2; 9 bases agree with TRBD1. J was trimmed by 0 bases and V by 1 base; bases with no gene match: 9. The germline V gene encodes CDR1 SQVTM and CDR2 ANQGSEA. The CDR3 is 17 amino acids.

V gene TRBV6-1 combines with J gene TRBJ1-2; 7 positions match TRBD1. The germline V gene has CDR1 MNHNS and CDR2 SASEGT. The V gene end was trimmed by 1 base and the J gene end by 0 bases; junction bases not matched to a gene: 2. The CDR3 length is 15 residues. CDR3 bases: TGTGCCAGCAGTGAAGGAGGGACAGCTAACTATGGCTACACCTTC. Amino acid sequence: CASSEGGTANYGYTF.

The rearrangement uses TRBV28 and TRBJ2-5; D is perhaps TRBD2 (6 bases). The germline gives CDR1 MDHEN, CDR2 SYDVKM. The CDR3 is 13 amino acids. Trimming took off 7 bases at V and 5 bases at J, with 14 bases between the two ends. CDR3: CASMAAGWETQYF. As DNA, the CDR3 is TGTGCCAGCATGGCTGCGGGATGGGAGACCCAGTACTTC.

V is TRBV9 and J is TRBJ2-7; maybe TRBD1 (5 bases). The CDR3 has 13 amino acids. The V and J ends lost 3 bases and 2 bases respectively, with 9 bases between them. The V gene's germline CDR1 is SGDLS and CDR2 YYNGEE. CDR3 sequence: CASSGRVPYEQYF. Written as DNA, the CDR3 is TGTGCCAGCAGCGGCAGGGTCCCCTACGAGCAGTACTTC.

The chain recombines TRBV4-2 with TRBJ1-2; possible D gene TRBD1, 5 bases. This CDR3 has 16 amino acids. Trimming removed 2 bases from V and 4 bases from J, with 17 bases in between. Germline CDR1 reads LGHNA; CDR2 reads YNFKEQ. The CDR3 region has the DNA TGTGCCAGCAGCCAAACACCCGAGACGACAGTCTATGGCTACACCTTC. It translates to CASSQTPETTVYGYTF.

This clone was seen once. V and J are TRBV9 and TRBJ2-1; D is undetermined. With 0 bases removed from V and 1 base from J, the gap between germline ends came to 8 bases. The CDR3 is 15 residues long. CDR1 and CDR2 (germline): SGDLS, YYNGEE. CDR3 in DNA: TGTGCCAGCAGCGTAGGTCAGTTTTCCTACAATGAGCAGTTCTTC. It encodes CASSVGQFSYNEQFF.

This rearrangement joins TRBV30 to TRBJ1-2; a possible D gene is TRBD1 (5 bases). This CDR3 contains 12 residues. Deletions cut 4 bases from V and 5 bases from J, with 11 bases between. Germline V gene data show CDR1 as GTSNPN and CDR2 as SVGIG (reference sequence). The CDR3 loop reads CAWKRGTYGYTF. CDR3 bases: TGTGCCTGGAAAAGGGGAACTTATGGCTACACCTTC.

The CDR3 DNA reads as TGCGCCAGCAGCTTGGAGGCAGGGGGTACGTATCAGCCCCAGCATTTT. Its translation is CASSLEAGGTYQPQHF. The gene calls are TRBV5-1 and TRBJ1-5, with 7 bases identical to TRBD1. J lost 5 bases, V lost 0 bases, and 8 bases had no gene match. Germline V gene sequence: CDR1 SGHRS, CDR2 YFSETQ. This CDR3 has 16 residues.

Note on this clone: An end of the junction differs from the germline gene, which may be a read error. The V and J genes are TRBV7-7 and TRBJ2-2; TRBD2 aligns across 8 bases. This CDR3 comprises 16 residues. Germline values: CDR1 SSHAT, CDR2 FNYEAQ (reference sequence). This CDR3 is CASSNSGTRDTGELFF. In DNA form, the CDR3 reads TGTGCTAGCAGCAATTCCGGGACTAGGGACACCGGGGAGCTGTTTTTT.